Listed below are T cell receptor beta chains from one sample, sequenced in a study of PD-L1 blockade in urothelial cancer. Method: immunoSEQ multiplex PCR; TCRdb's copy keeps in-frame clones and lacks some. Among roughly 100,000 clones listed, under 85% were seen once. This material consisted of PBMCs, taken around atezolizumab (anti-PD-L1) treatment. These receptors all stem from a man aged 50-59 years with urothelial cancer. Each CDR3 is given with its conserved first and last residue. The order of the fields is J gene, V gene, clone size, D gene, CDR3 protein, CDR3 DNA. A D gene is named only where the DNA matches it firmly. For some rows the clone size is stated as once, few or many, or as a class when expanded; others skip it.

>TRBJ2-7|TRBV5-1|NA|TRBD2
CASSLTTGMVGLAGGHSYEQYF
TGCGCCAGCAGCCTGACAACAGGGATGGTGGGACTAGCGGGAGGACACTCCTACGAGCAGTACTTC
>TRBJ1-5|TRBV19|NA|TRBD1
CASRPGQGVDQPQHF
TGTGCCAGTCGTCCGGGACAGGGAGTGGATCAGCCCCAGCATTTT
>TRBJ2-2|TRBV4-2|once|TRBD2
CASSQEGLPTGELFF
TGTGCCAGCAGCCAAGAGGGACTACCCACCGGGGAGCTGTTTTTT
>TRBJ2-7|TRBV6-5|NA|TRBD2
CASRGLAAYEQYF
TGTGCCAGCAGGGGACTAGCGGCCTACGAGCAGTACTTC
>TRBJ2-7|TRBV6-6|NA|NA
CASINPQGNPYEQYF
TGTGCCAGCATCAACCCTCAGGGAAACCCCTACGAGCAGTACTTC
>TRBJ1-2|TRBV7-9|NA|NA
CASSRGGNEPYGYTF
TGTGCCAGCAGCCGCGGGGGGAACGAACCCTATGGCTACACCTTC
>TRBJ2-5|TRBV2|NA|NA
CASSRDSGETQYF
TGTGCCAGCAGCAGGGACTCCGGGGAGACCCAGTACTTC
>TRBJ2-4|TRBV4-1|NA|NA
CASSQGRQALGNIQYF
TGCGCCAGCAGCCAAGGTCGACAGGCCCTGGGAAACATTCAGTACTTC
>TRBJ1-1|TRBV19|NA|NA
CASTQSGTLNTEAFF
TGTGCCAGTACCCAATCAGGGACATTGAACACTGAAGCTTTCTTT
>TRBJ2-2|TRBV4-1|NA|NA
CASSQGRGRTGELFF
TGCGCCAGCAGCCAAGGGAGGGGGCGAACCGGGGAGCTGTTTTTT
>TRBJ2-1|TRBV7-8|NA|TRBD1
CASSLLRGRNNEQFF
TGTGCCAGCAGCTTACTCAGGGGGCGCAACAATGAGCAGTTCTTC
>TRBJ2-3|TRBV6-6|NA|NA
CASSYRGATDTQYF
TGTGCCAGCAGTTACCGGGGGGCTACAGATACGCAGTATTTT
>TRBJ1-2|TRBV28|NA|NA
CASRRAGTSNYGYTF
TGTGCCAGCAGGCGGGCCGGGACATCTAACTATGGCTACACCTTC
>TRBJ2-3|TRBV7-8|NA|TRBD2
CASSLTAFYGGRPPDTQYF
TGTGCCAGCAGCTTAACCGCCTTCTATGGCGGGAGGCCCCCAGATACGCAGTATTTT